This passage covers 8 T cell receptor beta chains from one sample sequenced in a study of metastatic and nonmetastatic thyroid tumors. TCRdb re-called the PCR reads through MiXCR. The sample has approximately 82,000 clones, under 15% seen once; the top ten hold roughly 9.6%. Ahead of thyroid surgery, no patient had received treatment of any kind. Sequenced: tumor tissue. These receptors were obtained from a female donor with papillary thyroid cancer or a benign thyroid nodule (not recorded which). Some clones in this sample may be carry-over from other donors' samples.

This clone appeared a few times. Germline and junction disagree at one end, which may indicate a read error. The chain links TRBV25-1 to TRBJ1-1; D might be TRBD1 (5 bases). The CDR3 covers 12 residues. Germline V gene lookup returns CDR1 MGHDK and CDR2 SYGVNS. In DNA form, the CDR3 reads TGTGCCAGCATTGAATCCGGGGGTGAATCTTTCTTT. Protein product: CASIESGGESFF.

This clone was detected many times. The V gene is TRBV5-4, the J gene TRBJ2-7; TRBD1 matches at 8 bases. CDR1 and CDR2 from the germline V gene are SGHNT and YYREEE (reference sequence). V dropped 3 bases and J dropped 6; count of bases not matched to a gene: 11. This CDR3 is built from 15 residues. Here the CDR3 reads CASSSPGTGSAEQYF. CDR3 DNA sequence: TGTGCCAGCAGCTCCCCGGGGACAGGAAGCGCCGAGCAGTACTTC. Complete variable domain (other parts from reference TRBV5-4 and TRBJ2-7): ETGVTQSPTHLIKTRGQQVTLRCSSQSGHNTVSWYQQALGQGPQFIFQYYREEENGRGNFPPRFSGLQFPNYSSELNVNALELDDSALYLCASSSPGTGSAEQYFGPGTRLTVT.

In the case of this clone: A much larger clone lies a single base off, so this may be a read error. The chain has TRBV12-5 and TRBJ2-4; 8 nucleotides align to TRBD1. From germline, CDR1 is LGHNT and CDR2 FRNRAP. The length of the CDR3 is 19 residues. CDR3 sequence reads: CASGLVFNGLDREKNSQYF. In DNA form, the CDR3 reads TGTGCTAGTGGTTTGGTATTCAATGGTCTGGACAGGGAAAAAAACAGTCAGTACTTC.

This clone was recorded at least ten times. The chain uses TRBV5-1 and TRBJ2-7; 9 bases agree with TRBD1. The CDR3 has 14 residues. Trimming took 7 bases from V and 2 from J; bases not matched to a gene: 7. CDR1 and CDR2 from the germline V gene are SGHRS and YFSETQ. CDR3 bases: TGCGCCAGCTCTGAGGGGACAGGGACCTACGAGCAGTACTTC. Amino acid sequence: CASSEGTGTYEQYF. The full variable domain, in which reference TRBV5-1 and TRBJ2-7 provide the parts outside the CDR3, is KAGVTQTPRYLIKTRGQQVTLSCSPISGHRSVSWYQQTPGQGLQFLFEYFSETQRNKGNFPGRFSGRQFSNSRSEMNVSTLELGDSALYLCASSEGTGTYEQYFGPGTRLTVT.

This clone showed up many times. The same CDR3 is also encoded by other DNA sequences in this sample. The chain couples TRBV7-8 to TRBJ1-2; D uncertain. The V end was cut by 1 base, the J end by 6 bases, with 12 bases between. Per germline, CDR1 SGHVS and CDR2 FQNEAQ. This CDR3 spans 14 amino acids. CDR3 bases: TGTGCCAGCAGCTTAGAGTGGCGGAGAGATGGCTACACCTTC. Encoded protein: CASSLEWRRDGYTF. Full variable domain (missing parts from reference TRBV7-8 and TRBJ1-2): GAGVSQSPRYKVAKRGQDVALRCDPISGHVSLFWYQQALGQGPEFLTYFQNEAQLDKSGLPSDRFFAERPEGSVSTLKIQRTQQEDSAVYLCASSLEWRRDGYTFGSGTRLTVV.

With respect to this clone: Sequence at one end of the junction differs from germline and may be a read error. V and J are TRBV5-1 and TRBJ1-4; 7 positions agree with TRBD1. This CDR3 spans 14 amino acids. Looked up from germline, CDR1 is SGHRS and CDR2 is YFSETQ. CDR3 residues: CASRVTGSGEKLFF. DNA for the CDR3: TGCGCCAGCAGAGTGACAGGGTCAGGTGAAAAACTGTTTTTC.

There are many counts of this clone. The V and J genes are TRBV29-1 and TRBJ2-1; 7 nucleotides line up with TRBD2. The length of the CDR3 is 14 residues. Unmatched junction bases numbered 10, after V lost 3 bases and J lost 8 bases. The germline CDR1 and CDR2 sequences are SQVTM and ANQGSEA. CDR3 protein: CSVESGRAGDEQFF. CDR3 sequence (DNA): TGCAGCGTTGAGAGTGGGAGGGCGGGCGATGAGCAGTTCTTC.

The chain uses TRBV2 and TRBJ2-6; D possibly corresponds to TRBD2 (5 bases). There are 15 residues in the CDR3. Trimming removed 5 bases at V and 3 bases at J, with 11 bases between. Germline CDR1 and CDR2: SNHLY and FYNNEI. The CDR3 DNA is TGTGCCAGCAGTTCAGAGGGAGTTGGGGCCAACGTCCTGACTTTC. It codes for CASSSEGVGANVLTF.